The 15 T cell receptor beta chains below were found in one sample sequenced in a study of OX40 agonist ivuxolimab in advanced cancers. Profiled with immunoSEQ multiplex PCR; TCRdb holds only in-frame clones, not every one. This table has about 75,000 clones, about 88% appearing once. The sample was CD4+ or CD8+ T cells sorted from blood, taken in a trial of the OX40 agonist ivuxolimab. The receptors here all came from an adult with an advanced solid tumor such as melanoma, head and neck, liver or kidney cancer.

The chain combines TRBV7-9 with TRBJ1-2, with 10 bases fitting TRBD1. CDR3 length equals 13 residues. V lost 10 bases, J lost 5 bases, and 7 bases stayed unmatched. The germline gives CDR1 SEHNR, CDR2 FQNEAQ (reference sequence). Here the CDR3 DNA reads TGTGCCACGGAGACAGGGGGCGATTATGGCTACACCTTC. It is translated as CATETGGDYGYTF.

This sequence joins TRBV6-5 and TRBJ1-2; no reliable D call. Trimming pared 7 bases from V and 0 bases from J, leaving 9 bases between. The CDR3 has 13 residues. Germline V CDR1 and CDR2: MNHEY, SVGAGI. The CDR3 protein is CASTREPNYGYTF. The CDR3 nucleotides are TGTGCCAGCACAAGAGAACCTAACTATGGCTACACCTTC.

This clone was seen just once. The chain couples TRBV4-2 to TRBJ2-1, with 8 bases that match TRBD2. Germline V gives CDR1 LGHNA, CDR2 YNFKEQ. Trimming cost V 2 bases and J 3 bases; bases outside gene matches: 12. The CDR3 is 18 amino acids. CDR3 amino acids: CASSQSSGASGFYNEQFF. The CDR3 DNA reads TGTGCCAGCAGCCAATCTTCGGGGGCTAGCGGGTTCTACAATGAGCAGTTCTTC.

This chain joins TRBV15 and TRBJ2-7; D call uncertain. The V end was cut by 4 bases, the J end by 2 bases, with 0 bases between. CDR1 is LNHNV, CDR2 YYDKDF, per germline (reference sequence). The CDR3 extends over 10 amino acids. CDR3 loop: CATSTYEQYF. CDR3 nucleotide sequence: TGTGCCACCAGCACCTACGAGCAGTACTTC.

This clone was picked up one time. The chain employs TRBV19 and TRBJ2-2; tentatively, D is TRBD1 (5 bases). The germline CDR1 and CDR2 sequences are LNHDA and SQIVND (reference sequence). This CDR3 is built from 15 residues. Trimming removed 5 bases from V and 1 base from J, with 11 bases in between. CDR3 sequence (DNA): TGTGCCAGTAGTCCCTTCACAGGGAACACCGGGGAGCTGTTTTTT. Residues: CASSPFTGNTGELFF.

The rearrangement joins TRBV5-6 to TRBJ2-3; D ambiguous. Between the trimmed V and J ends, which lost 0 bases and 6 bases, there was a span of 8 bases. Germline assignment: CDR1 SGHDT and CDR2 YYEEEE. The length of the CDR3 is 13 residues. The CDR3 is CASSLAPKDTQYF. CDR3 nucleotides: TGTGCCAGCAGCTTGGCCCCTAAGGATACGCAGTATTTT. Together with reference TRBV5-6 and TRBJ2-3, the CDR3 gives the full variable domain: DAGVTQSPTHLIKTRGQQVTLRCSPKSGHDTVSWYQQALGQGPQFIFQYYEEEERQRGNFPDRFSGHQFPNYSSELNVNALLLGDSALYLCASSLAPKDTQYFGPGTRLTVL.

This clone appeared a few times. The gene calls are TRBV5-1 and TRBJ2-7; maybe TRBD1 (7 bases). Trimming removed 1 base at V and 3 bases at J, with 17 bases between. CDR3 length: 16 residues. CDR1 is SGHRS, CDR2 YFSETQ, per germline. CDR3 amino acids: CASSLKEGAGDYEQYF. For the CDR3, the DNA is TGCGCCAGCAGCTTGAAGGAGGGGGCCGGAGACTACGAGCAGTACTTC. The complete variable domain, with remaining parts taken from reference TRBV5-1 and TRBJ2-7, reads KAGVTQTPRYLIKTRGQQVTLSCSPISGHRSVSWYQQTPGQGLQFLFEYFSETQRNKGNFPGRFSGRQFSNSRSEMNVSTLELGDSALYLCASSLKEGAGDYEQYFGPGTRLTVT.

This sequence joins TRBV19 and TRBJ2-1; 8 nucleotides line up with TRBD2. The germline CDR1 and CDR2 sequences are LNHDA and SQIVND (reference sequence). Trimming removed 8 bases from V and 7 bases from J; junction bases left unmatched: 7. This CDR3 region has 13 residues. The CDR3: CASGTSGRNEQFF. CDR3 nucleotides: TGTGCCAGTGGCACTAGCGGAAGAAATGAGCAGTTCTTC.

The chain has TRBV19 and TRBJ2-1; D might be TRBD1 or TRBD2, each matching 6 bases. Germline values: CDR1 LNHDA, CDR2 SQIVND (reference sequence). The CDR3 spans 14 residues. V dropped 8 bases and J dropped 7 bases, with 18 bases sitting between them. The CDR3 protein is CASSAVRGGNEQFF. For the CDR3, the DNA is TGTGCCAGTTCCGCGGTTCGAGGGGGGAATGAGCAGTTCTTC.

The chain joins TRBV30 to TRBJ1-5, with no clear D. Per the germline V gene, CDR1 is GTSNPN and CDR2 is SVGIG (reference sequence). With 2 bases removed from V and 0 bases from J, the gap between germline ends came to 14 bases. The CDR3 has 16 amino acids. CDR3 loop: CAWSPNPGHSNQPQHF. In DNA form, the CDR3 reads TGTGCCTGGAGTCCTAACCCGGGCCATAGCAATCAGCCCCAGCATTTT.

The V call is TRBV7-3, the J call TRBJ2-1; 8 bases line up with TRBD2. Germline V CDR1 and CDR2: SGHTA, FQGTGA. The J segment lost 4 bases and the V segment lost 5 bases, leaving 4 bases of the junction unmatched. The CDR3 has 14 amino acids. Written as DNA, the CDR3 is TGTGCCAGCAGCCCGGGGGGGCCTTACAATGAGCAGTTCTTC. It translates to CASSPGGPYNEQFF.

Comment on this clone: The same CDR3 also results from other DNA sequences found in this sample. J is TRBJ1-1 and V is TRBV7-2; D remains ambiguous. The CDR3 runs to 13 residues. V lost 3 bases, J lost 5 bases, and 10 bases lay in between. The germline V gene has CDR1 SGHTA and CDR2 FQGNSA. The CDR3 coding sequence is TGTGCCAGCAGCTTGTCCGCGGGTACTGAAGCTTTCTTT. As protein: CASSLSAGTEAFF. The whole variable domain, filled in from reference TRBV7-2 and TRBJ1-1, reads GAGVSQSPSNKVTEKGKDVELRCDPISGHTALYWYRQSLGQGLEFLIYFQGNSAPDKSGLPSDRFSAERTGGSVSTLTIQRTQQEDSAVYLCASSLSAGTEAFFGQGTRLTVV.

This clone was found once. This chain links TRBV7-9 with TRBJ1-2; 9 bases are a match to TRBD1. There are 15 residues in the CDR3. Losses at the gene ends were 0 bases for V and 6 bases for J; bases not matched to a gene: 5. Germline values: CDR1 SEHNR, CDR2 FQNEAQ (reference sequence). The CDR3: CASSLAEQGAHGYTF. CDR3 coding DNA: TGTGCCAGCAGCTTAGCGGAACAGGGGGCGCATGGCTACACCTTC.

To note about this clone: The same CDR3 is also encoded by other DNA sequences in this sample. The chain employs TRBV7-8 and TRBJ1-2; D call uncertain. Trimming took 1 base from V and 6 from J, leaving 6 bases between them. Looked up from germline, CDR1 is SGHVS and CDR2 is FQNEAQ. This CDR3 contains 12 residues. The CDR3 bases are TGTGCCAGCAGCTTAGTCGGGGATGGCTACACCTTC. Its protein is CASSLVGDGYTF.

This sequence joins TRBV7-9 and TRBJ1-6; D is undetermined. With 2 bases removed from V and 7 bases from J, the gap between germline ends came to 9 bases. CDR1 and CDR2 from the germline V gene are SEHNR and FQNEAQ (reference sequence). The CDR3 loop spans 14 amino acids. The CDR3 sequence: CASSLRFGNSPLHF. The DNA for the CDR3 is TGTGCCAGCAGCTTACGGTTTGGAAATTCACCCCTCCACTTT.